This T cell receptor beta chain was identified during a study of cytomegalovirus exposure and HLA in healthy donors. With 60 Vbeta and 13 Jbeta primers, the PCR was carried out. Assay used: immunoSEQ multiplex PCR; TCRdb lists only in-frame clones, some missing. The top ten hold approximately 4.9% of the sample, which has more than 20,000 clones, 75% to 85% seen once. Losses at the gene ends were 3 bases for V and 7 bases for J; bases not matched to a gene: 15. Per germline, CDR1 LNHDA and CDR2 SQIVND (reference sequence). This CDR3 is 17 amino acids long. The source of this sequence is a male donor in good health and CMV-seronegative. The sample was PBMCs. This sequence joins TRBV19 and TRBJ2-1; 7 nucleotides line up with TRBD2. CDR3 loop: CASSISVAGGRTNEQFF. CDR3 sequence (DNA): TGTGCCAGTAGTATCTCTGTGGCCGGGGGGAGGACGAATGAGCAGTTCTTC.